This T cell receptor (beta chain) was obtained from a study of cytomegalovirus exposure and HLA in healthy donors. PCR used 60 Vbeta primers and 13 Jbeta primers. Data came from immunoSEQ multiplex PCR; TCRdb stores just in-frame clones and leaves some out. The repertoire holds roughly 81,000 clones, with around 80% as singletons. Remarks on this clone: Its antigen is not known.

The CDR3 has 12 residues. CDR1 LNHDA and CDR2 SQIVND come from the germline V gene (reference sequence). Trimming took off 11 bases at V and 5 bases at J, with 16 bases between the two ends. Findings and caveats of the study: In a later analysis, at a false discovery rate of 0.05, 16,951 TCR beta sequences matched HLA alleles. Productive rates of about 87% or about 30% were seen for most TCR beta V segments in an earlier analysis. TCR beta V- and J-gene trimming was later associated with a missense DCLRE1C variant.

J is TRBJ2-7 and V is TRBV19, with a possible D match to TRBD1 (6 bases). Sequenced input: PBMCs. The receptor's source is a man aged 25 to 45 in good health and CMV-seronegative. Here the CDR3 reads CAPKTGSNEQYF. In DNA form, the CDR3 reads TGTGCCCCTAAAACAGGGAGCAACGAGCAGTACTTC.